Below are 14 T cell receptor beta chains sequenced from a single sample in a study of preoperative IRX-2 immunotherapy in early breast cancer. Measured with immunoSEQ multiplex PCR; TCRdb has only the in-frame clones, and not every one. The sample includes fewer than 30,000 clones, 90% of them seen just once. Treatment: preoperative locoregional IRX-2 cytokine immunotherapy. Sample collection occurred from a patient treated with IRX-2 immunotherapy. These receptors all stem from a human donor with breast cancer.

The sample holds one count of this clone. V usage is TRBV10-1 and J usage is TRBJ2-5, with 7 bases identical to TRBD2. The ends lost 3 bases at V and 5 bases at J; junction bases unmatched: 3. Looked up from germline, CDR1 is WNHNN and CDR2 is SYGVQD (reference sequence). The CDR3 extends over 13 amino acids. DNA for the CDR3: TGCGCCAGCAGTGATAGCGGGCTGGAGACCCAGTACTTC. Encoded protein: CASSDSGLETQYF.

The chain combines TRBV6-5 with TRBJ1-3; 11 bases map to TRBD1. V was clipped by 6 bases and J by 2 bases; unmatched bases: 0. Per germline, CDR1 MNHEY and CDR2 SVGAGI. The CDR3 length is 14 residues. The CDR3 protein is CASRDRGPGNTIYF. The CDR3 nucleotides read TGTGCCAGCAGGGACAGGGGGCCTGGAAACACCATATATTTT.

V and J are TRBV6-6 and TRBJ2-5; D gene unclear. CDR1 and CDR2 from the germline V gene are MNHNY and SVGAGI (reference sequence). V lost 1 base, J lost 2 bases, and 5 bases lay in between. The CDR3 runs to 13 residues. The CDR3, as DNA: TGTGCCAGCAGTTACTTCCGTCAAGAGACCCAGTACTTC. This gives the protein CASSYFRQETQYF.

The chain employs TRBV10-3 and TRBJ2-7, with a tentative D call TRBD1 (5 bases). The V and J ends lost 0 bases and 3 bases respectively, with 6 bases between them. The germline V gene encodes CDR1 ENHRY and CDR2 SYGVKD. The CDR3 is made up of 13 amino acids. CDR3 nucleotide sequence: TGTGCCATCAGTGAGTCGACAGTCTACGAGCAGTACTTC. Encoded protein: CAISESTVYEQYF.

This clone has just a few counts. This CDR3 is CASSQNRRLGLANYGYTF. For the CDR3, the DNA is TGTGCCAGCAGCCAAAACCGAAGACTAGGACTAGCTAACTATGGCTACACCTTC. The chain has TRBV14 and TRBJ1-2, with no clear D. Trimming removed 2 bases from V and 0 bases from J, with 19 bases in between. The CDR3 has 18 residues. CDR1 and CDR2 from the germline V gene are SGHDN and FVKESK. The full variable domain, with the rest looked up from reference TRBV14 and TRBJ1-2, is EAGVTQFPSHSVIEKGQTVTLRCDPISGHDNLYWYRRVMGKEIKFLLHFVKESKQDESGMPNNRFLAERTGGTYSTLKVQPAELEDSGVYFCASSQNRRLGLANYGYTFGSGTRLTVV.

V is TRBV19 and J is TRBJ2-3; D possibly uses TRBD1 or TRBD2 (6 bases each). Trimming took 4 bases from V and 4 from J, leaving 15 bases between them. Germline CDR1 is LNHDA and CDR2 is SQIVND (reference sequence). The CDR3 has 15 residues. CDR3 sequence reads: CASSTRGTGADTQYF. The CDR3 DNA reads TGTGCCAGTAGTACGAGGGGGACTGGGGCAGATACGCAGTATTTT.

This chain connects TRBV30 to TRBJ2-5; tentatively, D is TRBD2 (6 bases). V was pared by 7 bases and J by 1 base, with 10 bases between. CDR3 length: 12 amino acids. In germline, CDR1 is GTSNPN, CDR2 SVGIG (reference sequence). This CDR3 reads CASSGVQETQYF. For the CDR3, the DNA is TGTGCCTCGTCGGGGGTCCAAGAGACCCAGTACTTC.

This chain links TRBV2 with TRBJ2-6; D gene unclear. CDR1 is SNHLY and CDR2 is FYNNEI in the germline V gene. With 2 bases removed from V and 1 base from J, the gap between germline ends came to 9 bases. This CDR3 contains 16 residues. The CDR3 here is CASSETVLSGANVLTF. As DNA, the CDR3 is TGTGCCAGCAGTGAAACCGTTCTGTCTGGGGCCAACGTCCTGACTTTC.

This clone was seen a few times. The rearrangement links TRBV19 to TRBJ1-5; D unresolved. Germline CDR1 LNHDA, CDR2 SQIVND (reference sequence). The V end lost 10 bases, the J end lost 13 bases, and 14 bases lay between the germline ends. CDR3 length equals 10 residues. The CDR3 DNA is TGTGCCACTGGGAATTGGTTACAGCATTTT. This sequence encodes CATGNWLQHF. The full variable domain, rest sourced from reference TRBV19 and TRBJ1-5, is DGGITQSPKYLFRKEGQNVTLSCEQNLNHDAMYWYRQDPGQGLRLIYYSQIVNDFQKGDIAEGYSVSREKKESFPLTVTSAQKNPTAFYLCATGNWLQHFGDGTRLSIL.

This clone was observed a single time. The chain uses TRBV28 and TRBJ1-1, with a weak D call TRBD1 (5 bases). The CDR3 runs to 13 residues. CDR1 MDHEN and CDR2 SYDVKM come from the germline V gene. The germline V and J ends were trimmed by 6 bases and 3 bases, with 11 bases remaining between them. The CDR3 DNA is TGTGCCAGCAGATTACTGGGGGACACTGAAGCTTTCTTT. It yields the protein CASRLLGDTEAFF.

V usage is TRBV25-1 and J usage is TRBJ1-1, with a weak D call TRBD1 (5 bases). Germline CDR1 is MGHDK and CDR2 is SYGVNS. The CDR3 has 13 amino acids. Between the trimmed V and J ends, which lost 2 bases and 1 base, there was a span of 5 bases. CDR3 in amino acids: CASSEQGNTEAFF. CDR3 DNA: TGTGCCAGCAGTGAACAGGGGAACACTGAAGCTTTCTTT.

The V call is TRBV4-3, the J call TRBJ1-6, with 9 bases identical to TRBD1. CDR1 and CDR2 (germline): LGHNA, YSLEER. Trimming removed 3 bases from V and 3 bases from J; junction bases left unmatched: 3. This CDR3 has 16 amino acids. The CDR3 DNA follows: TGCGCCAGCAGCCATCGGACAGGGGACTATAATTCACCCCTCCACTTT. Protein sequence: CASSHRTGDYNSPLHF.

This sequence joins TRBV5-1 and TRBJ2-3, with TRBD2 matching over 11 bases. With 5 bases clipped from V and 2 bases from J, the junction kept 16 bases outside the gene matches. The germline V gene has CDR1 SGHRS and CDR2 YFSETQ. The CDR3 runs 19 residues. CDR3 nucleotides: TGCGCCAGCAGTCCCCTCGGTTTACCGACTAGCGGGGACACAGATACGCAGTATTTT. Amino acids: CASSPLGLPTSGDTDTQYF.

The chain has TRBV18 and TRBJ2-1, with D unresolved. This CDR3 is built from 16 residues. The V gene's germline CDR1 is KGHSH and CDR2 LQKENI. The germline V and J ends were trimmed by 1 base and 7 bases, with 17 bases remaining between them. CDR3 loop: CASSPLIPGVGNEQFF. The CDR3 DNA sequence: TGTGCCAGCTCACCACTTATTCCTGGGGTGGGGAATGAGCAGTTCTTC.